This section outlines one TCR beta chain sequence together with its context. Its recognized antigen is unknown. One base away there is no much larger clone; base qualities are not given. Sequencing took place on an Illumina HiSeq 2500. TCR beta libraries were prepared by quantitative 5'-RACE with molecular barcodes. The study's processing was this. Disease-linked TCR variants were identified with a new computational method built on a probabilistic model of VDJ rearrangement. TCRdb reworked the public reads: Q25 trimming with fastp, MiXCR clone assembly, productive beta chains retained. For every CDR3 protein sequence, its rows merge into one entry that carries the most common genes and DNA. TCRdb's processing, not the authors' own work, is the source of the V and J calls. In all, the sample holds roughly 200,000 distinct CDR3 sequences, and roughly 13% of those were seen once. The top ten hold more than 15% of the sample.

This record belongs to a study of CD8 T cells in ankylosing spondylitis (dated by TCRdb to the late 2010s). Looking at the study overall: The study set out to find disease-linked TCR variants by profiling T cell receptor beta repertoires in ankylosing spondylitis patients and healthy donors. The full study cohort comprised 20 to 25 ankylosing spondylitis patients and some 110 healthy donors. Samples of peripheral blood were taken, and for ankylosing spondylitis patients, synovial fluid was collected as well. The paper as a whole reports these results and caveats: The disease-linked clones were reported to be significantly enriched in matched synovial fluid samples from ankylosing spondylitis patients. Some of the motif variants had been reported before in the synovial fluid and blood of reactive arthritis patients, a finding that suggests common disease-initiation mechanisms. The disease-linked clones showed a CD8+ phenotype and occurred at relatively low frequencies in peripheral blood. A TCR beta motif made up of several highly homologous amino acid variants appeared to be characteristic of blood from ankylosing spondylitis patients.

From its cysteine to its phenylalanine, the CDR3 spans 12 amino acids. Only CDR3 DNA remains: 36 bases, in frame from the first base. CDR1 and CDR2, per the germline V gene, are SGHAT and FQNNGV. V drops 5 bases and J drops 2 bases, leaving 6 bases in between. This TCR derives from a male donor with ankylosing spondylitis or in good health (not recorded which). The sequenced material came from blood, either unsorted or a sorted T cell fraction (not recorded which). The V and J genes are TRBV11-2 and TRBJ1-1; matching of 5 bases hints at TRBD1 as the D gene. The CDR3 sequence is CASSGANTEAFF. The bases are TGTGCCAGCAGCGGGGCTAACACTGAAGCTTTCTTT.